This T cell receptor beta chain was obtained from a study of shared clonotypes between healthy human individuals. Study background: The donor pool was made up of two women and a few men aged 18 to 49. Study results and limitations: Having only a few donors restricted how much genetic and exposure-history diversity was captured.

Note on this clone: Its antigen remains unidentified.

V gave up 7 bases and J gave up 2 bases, with 18 bases separating them. Germline values: CDR1 MNHNS, CDR2 SASEGT. The CDR3 contains 15 residues. The study enrolled healthy HIV-negative adults without recent acute infections or vaccinations as donors. DNA input for the unsorted PBMC replicate PCRs was around 300 ng, 30,000 to 35,000 T cell genomes. TCRdb keeps only in-frame clones here, not all; method: immunoSEQ multiplex PCR. Here the sample spans a few hundred thousand clones, roughly 79% being singletons. This sequence originates from a woman aged 40 to 50 in good health. Some clones in this sample may be carry-over from other donors' samples. The V and J genes are TRBV6-1 and TRBJ2-7; a weak D match, TRBD2 (6 bases). The sample consisted of PBMCs. Here the CDR3 DNA reads TGTGCCAGCACGAAGGGGTCTAGCGACACCTACGAGCAGTACTTC. It codes for CASTKGSSDTYEQYF.